This T cell receptor (beta chain) was captured by sequencing in a study of blood T cell repertoires in COVID-19. TCRdb keeps only in-frame clones here, not all; method: immunoSEQ multiplex PCR. The sample yields hundreds of thousands of clones, around 89% seen once. Sequenced input: PBMCs or T cells enriched from blood (not recorded which). The receptor was isolated from a man aged 25-45 years who had recovered from COVID-19.

The CDR3 protein is CASSLEIIGRYGYTF. CDR3 sequence (DNA): TGTGCCAGCAGCTTAGAAATTATTGGGAGGTATGGCTACACCTTC. The V and J genes are TRBV11-2 and TRBJ1-2; D is unclear. This CDR3 region has 15 residues. Germline assignment: CDR1 SGHAT and CDR2 FQNNGV. Deletions cut 0 bases from V and 5 bases from J, with 13 bases between. The full variable domain, completed using reference TRBV11-2 and TRBJ1-2, is EAGVAQSPRYKIIEKRQSVAFWCNPISGHATLYWYQQILGQGPKLLIQFQNNGVVDDSQLPKDRFSAERLKGVDSTLKIQPAKLEDSAVYLCASSLEIIGRYGYTFGSGTRLTVV.